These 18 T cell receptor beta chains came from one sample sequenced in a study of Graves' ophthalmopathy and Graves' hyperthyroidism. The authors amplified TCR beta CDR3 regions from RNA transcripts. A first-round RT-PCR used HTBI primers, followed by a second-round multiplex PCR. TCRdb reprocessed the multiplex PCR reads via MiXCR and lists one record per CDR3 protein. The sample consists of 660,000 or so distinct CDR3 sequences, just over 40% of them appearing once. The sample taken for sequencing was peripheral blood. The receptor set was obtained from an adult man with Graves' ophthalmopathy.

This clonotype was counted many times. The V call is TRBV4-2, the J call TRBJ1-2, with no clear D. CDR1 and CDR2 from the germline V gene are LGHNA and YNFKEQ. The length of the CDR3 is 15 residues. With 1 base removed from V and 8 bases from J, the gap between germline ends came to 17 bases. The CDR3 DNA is TGTGCCAGCAGCCAAGGGGGTGCGACCGGGTCCGGCTACACCTTC. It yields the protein CASSQGGATGSGYTF.

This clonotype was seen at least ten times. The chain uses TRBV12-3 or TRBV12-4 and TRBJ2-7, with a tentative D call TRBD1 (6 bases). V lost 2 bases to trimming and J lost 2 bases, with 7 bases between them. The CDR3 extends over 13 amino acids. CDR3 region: CASSLNRAYEQYF. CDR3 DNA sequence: TGTGCCAGCAGTTTAAACAGGGCCTACGAGCAGTACTTC.

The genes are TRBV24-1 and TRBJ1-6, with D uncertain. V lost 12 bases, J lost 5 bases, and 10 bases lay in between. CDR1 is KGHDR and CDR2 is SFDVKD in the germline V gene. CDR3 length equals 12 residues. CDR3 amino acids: CAPTPNNSPLHF. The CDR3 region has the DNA TGTGCCCCGACCCCCAATAATTCACCCCTCCACTTT.

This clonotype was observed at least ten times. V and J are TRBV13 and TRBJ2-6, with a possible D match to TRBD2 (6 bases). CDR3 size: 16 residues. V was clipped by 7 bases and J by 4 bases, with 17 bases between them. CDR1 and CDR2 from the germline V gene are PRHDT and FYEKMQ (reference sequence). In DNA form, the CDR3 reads TGTGCCAGCACACTTTTAGGAGGGAGAGGGGCCAACGTCCTGACTTTC. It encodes CASTLLGGRGANVLTF.

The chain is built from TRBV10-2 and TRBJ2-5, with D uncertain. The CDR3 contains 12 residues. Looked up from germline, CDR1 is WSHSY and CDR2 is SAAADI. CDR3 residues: CAAATRIETQYF. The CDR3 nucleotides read TGCGCAGCAGCAACACGAATAGAGACCCAGTACTTC.

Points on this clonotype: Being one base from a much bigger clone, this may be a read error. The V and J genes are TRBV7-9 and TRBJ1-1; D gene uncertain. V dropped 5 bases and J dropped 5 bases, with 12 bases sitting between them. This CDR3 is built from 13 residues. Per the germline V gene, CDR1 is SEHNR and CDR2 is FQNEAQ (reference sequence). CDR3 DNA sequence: TGTGCCAGCAGCCTTCCGGGTCGGACTGAAGCTTTCTTT. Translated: CASSLPGRTEAFF.

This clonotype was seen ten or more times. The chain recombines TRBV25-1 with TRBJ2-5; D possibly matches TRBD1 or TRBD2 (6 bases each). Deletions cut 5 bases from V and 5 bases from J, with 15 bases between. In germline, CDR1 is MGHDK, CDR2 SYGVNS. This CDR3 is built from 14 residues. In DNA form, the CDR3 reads TGTGCCAGCAGTCCATTTGGGGGGCGGGAGACCCAGTACTTC. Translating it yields CASSPFGGRETQYF.

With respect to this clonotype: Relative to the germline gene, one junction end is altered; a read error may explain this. The chain's CDR3 is CATLAGDNEQF. As DNA, the CDR3 is TGTGCCACGTTAGCGGGAGACAATGAGCAGTTC. The V and J genes are TRBV10-3 and TRBJ2-5, with TRBD2 matching 9 bases. This CDR3 has 11 amino acids. Germline CDR1 ENHRY, CDR2 SYGVKD.

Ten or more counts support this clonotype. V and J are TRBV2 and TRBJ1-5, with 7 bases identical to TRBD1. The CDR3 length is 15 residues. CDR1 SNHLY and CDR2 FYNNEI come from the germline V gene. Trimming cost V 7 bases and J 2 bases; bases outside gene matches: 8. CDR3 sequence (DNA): TGTGCCAGCATTGGAGACAGGGCGGGCAATCAGCCCCAGCATTTT. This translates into CASIGDRAGNQPQHF.

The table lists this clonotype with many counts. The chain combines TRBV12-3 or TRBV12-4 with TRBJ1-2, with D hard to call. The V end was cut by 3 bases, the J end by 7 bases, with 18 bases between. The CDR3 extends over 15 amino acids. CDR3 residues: CASSLGPRISLGYTF. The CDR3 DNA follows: TGTGCCAGCAGTTTGGGCCCCCGGATATCGCTTGGCTACACCTTC.

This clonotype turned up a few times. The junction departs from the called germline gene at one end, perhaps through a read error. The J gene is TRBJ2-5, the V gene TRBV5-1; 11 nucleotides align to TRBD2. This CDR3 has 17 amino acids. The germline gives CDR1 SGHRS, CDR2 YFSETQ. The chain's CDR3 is CASSLGLAGPPREAQYF. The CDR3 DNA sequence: TGCGCCAGCAGCTTGGGACTAGCGGGGCCTCCAAGAGAGGCCCAGTACTTC.

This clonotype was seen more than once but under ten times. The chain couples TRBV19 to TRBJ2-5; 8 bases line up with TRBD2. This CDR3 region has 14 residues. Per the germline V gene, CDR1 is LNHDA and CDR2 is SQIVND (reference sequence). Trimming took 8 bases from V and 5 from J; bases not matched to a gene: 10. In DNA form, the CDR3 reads TGTGCCAGTTCTGACGGGAGGGCCGGGGAGACCCAGTACTTC. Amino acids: CASSDGRAGETQYF.

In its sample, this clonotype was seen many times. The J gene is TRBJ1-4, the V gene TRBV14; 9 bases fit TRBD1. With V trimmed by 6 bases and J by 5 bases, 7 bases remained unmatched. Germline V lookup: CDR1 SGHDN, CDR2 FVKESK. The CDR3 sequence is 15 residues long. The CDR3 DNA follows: TGTGCCAGCAGTCGTACCGGGACAGGGAATGAAAAACTGTTTTTT. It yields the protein CASSRTGTGNEKLFF.

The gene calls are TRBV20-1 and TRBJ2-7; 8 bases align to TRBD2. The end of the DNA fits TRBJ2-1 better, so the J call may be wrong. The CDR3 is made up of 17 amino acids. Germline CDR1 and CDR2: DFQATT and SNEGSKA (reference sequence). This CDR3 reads CSARYFKREQPYNEQFF. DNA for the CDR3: TGCAGTGCTAGGTACTTTAAGCGGGAGCAACCCTACAATGAGCAGTTCTTC.

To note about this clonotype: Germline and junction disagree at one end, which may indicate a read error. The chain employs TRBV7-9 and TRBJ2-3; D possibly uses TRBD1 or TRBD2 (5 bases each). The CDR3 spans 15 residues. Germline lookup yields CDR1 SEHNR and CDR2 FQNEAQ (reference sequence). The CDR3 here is CAGSLGTIGTDTQYF. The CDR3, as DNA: TGTGCCGGCAGCTTAGGGACCATAGGCACAGATACGCAGTATTTT.

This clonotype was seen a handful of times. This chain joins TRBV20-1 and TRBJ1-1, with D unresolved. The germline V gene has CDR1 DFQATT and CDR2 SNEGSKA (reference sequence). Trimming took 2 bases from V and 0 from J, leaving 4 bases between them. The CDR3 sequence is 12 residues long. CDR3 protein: CSARPLNTEAFF. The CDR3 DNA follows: TGCAGTGCTAGACCTCTGAACACTGAAGCTTTCTTT.

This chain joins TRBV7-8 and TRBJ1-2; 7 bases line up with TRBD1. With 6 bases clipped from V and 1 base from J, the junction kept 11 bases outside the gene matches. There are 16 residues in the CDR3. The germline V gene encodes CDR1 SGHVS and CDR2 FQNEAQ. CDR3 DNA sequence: TGTGCCAGCAGTAACATTCGGACAGGCTTTAACTATGGCTACACCTTC. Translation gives CASSNIRTGFNYGYTF. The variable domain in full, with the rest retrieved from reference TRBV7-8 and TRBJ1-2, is GAGVSQSPRYKVAKRGQDVALRCDPISGHVSLFWYQQALGQGPEFLTYFQNEAQLDKSGLPSDRFFAERPEGSVSTLKIQRTQQEDSAVYLCASSNIRTGFNYGYTFGSGTRLTVV.

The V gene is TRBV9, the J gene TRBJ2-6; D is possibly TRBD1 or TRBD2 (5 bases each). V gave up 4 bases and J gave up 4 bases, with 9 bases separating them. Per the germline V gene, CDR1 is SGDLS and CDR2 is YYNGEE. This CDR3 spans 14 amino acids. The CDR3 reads CASSRDVGANVLTF. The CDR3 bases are TGTGCCAGCAGCCGGGACGTGGGGGCCAACGTCCTGACTTTC. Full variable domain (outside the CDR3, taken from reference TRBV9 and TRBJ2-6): DSGVTQTPKHLITATGQRVTLRCSPRSGDLSVYWYQQSLDQGLQFLIQYYNGEERAKGNILERFSAQQFPDLHSELNLSSLELGDSALYFCASSRDVGANVLTFGAGSRLTVL.